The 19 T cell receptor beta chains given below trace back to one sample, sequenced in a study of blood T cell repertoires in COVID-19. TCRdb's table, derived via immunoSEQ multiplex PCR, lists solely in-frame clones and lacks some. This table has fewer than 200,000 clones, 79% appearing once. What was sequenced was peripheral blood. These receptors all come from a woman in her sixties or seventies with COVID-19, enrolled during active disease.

This CDR3 is CASSHRYPGPDQPQHF. Written as DNA, the CDR3 is TGCGCCAGCAGCCATAGATACCCAGGGCCCGATCAGCCCCAGCATTTT. This chain connects TRBV4-1 to TRBJ1-5; perhaps TRBD1 as D (5 bases). The CDR3 runs 16 residues. Trimming left V 3 bases short and J 5 bases short, with 17 bases between. CDR1 and CDR2 (germline): MGHRA, YSYEKL.

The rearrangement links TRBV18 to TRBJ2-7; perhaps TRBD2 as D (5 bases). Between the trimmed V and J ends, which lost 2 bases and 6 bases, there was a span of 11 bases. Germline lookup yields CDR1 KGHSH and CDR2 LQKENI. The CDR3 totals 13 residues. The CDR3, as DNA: TGTGCCAGCTCACCAGGCACTAGTGGCGAGCAGTACGTC. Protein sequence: CASSPGTSGEQYV.

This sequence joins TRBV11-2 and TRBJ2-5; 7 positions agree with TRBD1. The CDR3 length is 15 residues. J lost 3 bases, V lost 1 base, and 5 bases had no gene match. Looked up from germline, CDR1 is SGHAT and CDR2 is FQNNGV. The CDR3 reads CASSLAGTGEETQYF. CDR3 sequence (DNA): TGTGCCAGCAGCTTAGCTGGAACAGGGGAAGAGACCCAGTACTTC.

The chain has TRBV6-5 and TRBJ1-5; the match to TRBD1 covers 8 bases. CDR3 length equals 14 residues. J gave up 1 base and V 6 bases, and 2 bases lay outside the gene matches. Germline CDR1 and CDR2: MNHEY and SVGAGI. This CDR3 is CASRRTGSNQPQHF. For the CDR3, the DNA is TGTGCCAGCAGGCGGACAGGGAGCAATCAGCCCCAGCATTTT.

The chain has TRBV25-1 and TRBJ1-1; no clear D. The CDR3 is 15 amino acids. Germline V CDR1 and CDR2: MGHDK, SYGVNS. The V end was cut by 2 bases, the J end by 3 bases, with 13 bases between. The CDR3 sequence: CASSEEDGRYTEAFF. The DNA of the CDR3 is TGTGCCAGCAGTGAAGAAGACGGGAGATACACTGAAGCTTTCTTT.

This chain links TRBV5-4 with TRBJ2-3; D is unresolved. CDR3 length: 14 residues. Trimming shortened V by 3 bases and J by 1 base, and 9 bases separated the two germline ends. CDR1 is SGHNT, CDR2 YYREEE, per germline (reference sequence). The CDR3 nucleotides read TGTGCCAGCAGCTGGGCCGGTCGCACAGATACGCAGTATTTT. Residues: CASSWAGRTDTQYF.

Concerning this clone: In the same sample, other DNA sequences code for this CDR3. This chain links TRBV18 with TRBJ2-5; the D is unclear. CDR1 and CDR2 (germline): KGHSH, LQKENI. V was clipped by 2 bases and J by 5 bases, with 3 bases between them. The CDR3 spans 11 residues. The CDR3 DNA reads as TGTGCCAGCTCACCATCGGAGACCCAGTACTTC. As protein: CASSPSETQYF.

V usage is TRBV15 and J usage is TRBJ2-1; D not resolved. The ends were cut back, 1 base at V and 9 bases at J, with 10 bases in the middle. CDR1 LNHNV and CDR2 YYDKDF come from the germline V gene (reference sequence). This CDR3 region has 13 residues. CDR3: CATSRGGLAEQFF. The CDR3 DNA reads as TGTGCCACCAGCAGAGGAGGTTTGGCTGAGCAGTTCTTC. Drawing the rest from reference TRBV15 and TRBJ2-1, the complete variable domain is DAMVIQNPRYQVTQFGKPVTLSCSQTLNHNVMYWYQQKSSQAPKLLFHYYDKDFNNEADTPDNFQSRRPNTSFCFLDIRSPGLGDTAMYLCATSRGGLAEQFFGPGTRLTVL.

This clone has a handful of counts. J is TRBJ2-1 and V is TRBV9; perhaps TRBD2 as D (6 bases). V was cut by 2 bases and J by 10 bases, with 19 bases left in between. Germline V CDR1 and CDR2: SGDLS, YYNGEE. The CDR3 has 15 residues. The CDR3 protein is CASSVGSGGAGEQFF. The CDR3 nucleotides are TGTGCCAGCAGCGTGGGTAGCGGAGGGGCTGGGGAGCAGTTCTTC. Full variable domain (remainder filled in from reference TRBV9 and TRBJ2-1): DSGVTQTPKHLITATGQRVTLRCSPRSGDLSVYWYQQSLDQGLQFLIQYYNGEERAKGNILERFSAQQFPDLHSELNLSSLELGDSALYFCASSVGSGGAGEQFFGPGTRLTVL.

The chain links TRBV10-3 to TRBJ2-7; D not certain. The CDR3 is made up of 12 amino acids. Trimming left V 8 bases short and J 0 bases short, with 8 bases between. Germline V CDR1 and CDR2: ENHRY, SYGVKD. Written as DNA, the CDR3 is TGTGCCATCGCCTCGGGCTCCTACGAGCAGTACGTC. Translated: CAIASGSYEQYV.

CDR3 sequence: CASSEAGQGSGYEQYV. The CDR3 DNA sequence: TGTGCCAGCAGTGAAGCGGGGCAGGGGTCGGGCTACGAGCAGTACGTC. The gene calls are TRBV6-1 and TRBJ2-7, with a possible D match to TRBD1 (6 bases). Germline V CDR1 and CDR2: MNHNS, SASEGT. This CDR3 has 16 amino acids. V was shortened by 0 bases and J by 3 bases, with 15 bases between the two germline ends.

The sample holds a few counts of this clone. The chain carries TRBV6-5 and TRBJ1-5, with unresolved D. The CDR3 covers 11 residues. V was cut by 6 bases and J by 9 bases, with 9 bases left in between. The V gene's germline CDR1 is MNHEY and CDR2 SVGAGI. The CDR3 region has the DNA TGTGCCAGCAGCCAGGCACGGCCCCAGCATTTT. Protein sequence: CASSQARPQHF.

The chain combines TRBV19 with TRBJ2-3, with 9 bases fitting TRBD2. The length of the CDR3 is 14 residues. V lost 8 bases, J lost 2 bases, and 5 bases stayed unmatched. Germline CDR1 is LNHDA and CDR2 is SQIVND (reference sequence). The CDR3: CASSTSGPTDTQYF. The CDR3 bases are TGTGCCAGTTCTACTAGCGGGCCCACAGATACGCAGTATTTT.

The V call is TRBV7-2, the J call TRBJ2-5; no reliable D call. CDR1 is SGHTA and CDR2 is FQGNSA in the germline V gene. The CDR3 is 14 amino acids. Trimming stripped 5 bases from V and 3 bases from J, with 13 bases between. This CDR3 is CASSPAGSEETQYF. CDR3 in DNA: TGTGCCAGCAGCCCGGCCGGGTCCGAAGAGACCCAGTACTTC.

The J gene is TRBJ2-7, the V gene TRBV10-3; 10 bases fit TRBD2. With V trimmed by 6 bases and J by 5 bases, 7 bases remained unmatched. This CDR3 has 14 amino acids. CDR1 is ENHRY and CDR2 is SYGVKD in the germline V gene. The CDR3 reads CAIRASGSDNEQYF. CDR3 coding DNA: TGTGCCATCAGGGCTAGCGGGAGTGACAACGAGCAGTACTTC.

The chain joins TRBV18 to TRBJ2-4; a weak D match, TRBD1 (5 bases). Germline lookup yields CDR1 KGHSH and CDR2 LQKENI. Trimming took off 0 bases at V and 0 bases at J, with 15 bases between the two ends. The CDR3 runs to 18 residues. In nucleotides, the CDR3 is TGTGCCAGCTCACCACCCAGGACAAGTGCAGTAGCCAAAAACATTCAGTACTTC. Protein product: CASSPPRTSAVAKNIQYF.

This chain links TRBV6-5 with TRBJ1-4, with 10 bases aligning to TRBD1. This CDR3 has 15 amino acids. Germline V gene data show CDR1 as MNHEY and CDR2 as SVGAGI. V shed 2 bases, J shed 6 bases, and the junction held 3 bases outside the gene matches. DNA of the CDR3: TGTGCCAGCAGTTACGCCGGGACAGGGGATGAAAAACTGTTTTTT. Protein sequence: CASSYAGTGDEKLFF.

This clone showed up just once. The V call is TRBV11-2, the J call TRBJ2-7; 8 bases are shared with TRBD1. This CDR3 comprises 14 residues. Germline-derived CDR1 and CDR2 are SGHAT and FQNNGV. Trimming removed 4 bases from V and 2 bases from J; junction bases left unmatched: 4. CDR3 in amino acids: CASSSTGGAYEQYV. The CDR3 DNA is TGTGCCAGCAGCTCTACAGGGGGAGCCTACGAGCAGTACGTC.

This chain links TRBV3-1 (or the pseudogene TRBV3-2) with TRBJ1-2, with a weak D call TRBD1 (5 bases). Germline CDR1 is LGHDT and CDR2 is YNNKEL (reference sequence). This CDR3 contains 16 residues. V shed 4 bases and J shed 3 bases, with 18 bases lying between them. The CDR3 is CASSPRGGGADYGYTF. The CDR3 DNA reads TGTGCCAGCAGCCCCCGTGGGGGAGGGGCGGACTATGGCTACACCTTC.